This entry lists 24 T cell receptor beta chains sequenced from one sample in a study of long-term antiretroviral therapy in people with HIV. At survey level, the immunoSEQ assay was run in its v3.0 version. Method: immunoSEQ multiplex PCR; TCRdb's copy keeps in-frame clones and lacks some. The sample has about 28,000 clones; over 75% are singletons. The sample consisted of unsorted PBMCs, taken 2 years after starting antiretroviral therapy. These receptors all stem from a man aged 45-65 years with HIV.

The chain is built from TRBV15 and TRBJ1-5; 7 bases are shared with TRBD1. In germline, CDR1 is LNHNV, CDR2 YYDKDF (reference sequence). J was trimmed by 6 bases and V by 1 base; bases with no gene match: 9. This CDR3 contains 16 residues. The CDR3, as DNA: TGTGCCACCAGCAGAGTTCGGACAGGTCCGCTTCAGCCCCAGCATTTT. Amino acids: CATSRVRTGPLQPQHF.

This clone was counted a single time. V usage is TRBV19 and J usage is TRBJ1-1, with D possibly TRBD1 on 5 matching bases. The CDR3 is made up of 13 amino acids. Trimming removed 3 bases from V and 0 bases from J, with 5 bases in between. Germline assignment: CDR1 LNHDA and CDR2 SQIVND (reference sequence). DNA for the CDR3: TGTGCCAGTAGTATCAGGGTGAACACTGAAGCTTTCTTT. It translates to CASSIRVNTEAFF.

The gene calls are TRBV27 and TRBJ1-2; D possibly corresponds to TRBD1 (5 bases). CDR3 length equals 13 residues. The V gene's germline CDR1 is MNHEY and CDR2 SMNVEV (reference sequence). The ends were cut back, 5 bases at V and 6 bases at J, with 13 bases in the middle. The CDR3 loop reads CASSPTARHGYTF. DNA of the CDR3: TGTGCCAGCAGTCCGACAGCCCGCCATGGCTACACCTTC.

This rearrangement joins TRBV27 to TRBJ1-3; D may be TRBD1 (6 bases). This CDR3 has 15 amino acids. Germline V gene data show CDR1 as MNHEY and CDR2 as SMNVEV (reference sequence). Trimming took off 6 bases at V and 1 base at J, with 13 bases between the two ends. The CDR3 region is CASRPFGTSGNTIYF. CDR3 bases: TGTGCCAGCAGACCCTTCGGGACATCTGGAAACACCATATATTTT.

The J gene is TRBJ2-2, the V gene TRBV27; D may be TRBD1 or TRBD2 (5 bases each). This CDR3 comprises 17 residues. CDR1 and CDR2 from the germline V gene are MNHEY and SMNVEV (reference sequence). Trimming left V 2 bases short and J 7 bases short, with 20 bases between. The CDR3 region is CASSLRPGPWGGGELFF. The CDR3 DNA sequence: TGTGCCAGCAGTTTAAGACCGGGACCTTGGGGTGGCGGGGAGCTGTTTTTT.

CDR3: CASSQDGAGDRETQYF. CDR3 sequence (DNA): TGCGCCAGCAGCCAAGACGGCGCGGGAGACCGAGAGACCCAGTACTTC. The rearrangement joins TRBV4-3 to TRBJ2-5; 7 bases are a match to TRBD2. This CDR3 is built from 16 residues. Per the germline V gene, CDR1 is LGHNA and CDR2 is YSLEER. J gave up 4 bases and V 0 bases, and 8 bases lay outside the gene matches.

The chain employs TRBV28 and TRBJ2-1, with TRBD1 identical over 9 bases. The CDR3 spans 13 residues. V shed 9 bases, J shed 5 bases, and the junction held 5 bases outside the gene matches. The germline gives CDR1 MDHEN, CDR2 SYDVKM. CDR3 loop: CASRDRVDNEQFF. In nucleotides, the CDR3 is TGTGCCAGTCGGGACAGGGTCGACAATGAGCAGTTCTTC.

The chain carries TRBV27 and TRBJ2-2, with no clear D. Looked up from germline, CDR1 is MNHEY and CDR2 is SMNVEV (reference sequence). There are 16 residues in the CDR3. The ends were cut back, 6 bases at V and 2 bases at J, with 16 bases in the middle. CDR3 loop: CASSQARDPNTGELFF. In nucleotides, the CDR3 is TGTGCCAGCAGCCAGGCGAGAGACCCCAACACCGGGGAGCTGTTTTTT.

The chain employs TRBV5-1 and TRBJ1-1; no clear D gene. Germline CDR1 SGHRS, CDR2 YFSETQ. The length of the CDR3 is 16 residues. V gave up 0 bases and J gave up 0 bases, with 12 bases separating them. The CDR3 sequence is CASSLDPDNMNTEAFF. CDR3 DNA sequence: TGCGCCAGCAGCTTGGACCCCGACAATATGAACACTGAAGCTTTCTTT.

This clone was observed a few times. The chain combines TRBV5-4 with TRBJ1-3; a possible D gene is TRBD1 (5 bases). Trimming took 5 bases from V and 0 from J, leaving 12 bases between them. The V gene's germline CDR1 is SGHNT and CDR2 YYREEE (reference sequence). The CDR3 is made up of 15 amino acids. The DNA of the CDR3 is TGTGCCAGCAGTCAGGGCCGCATCTCTGGAAACACCATATATTTT. Amino acid sequence: CASSQGRISGNTIYF.

The chain employs TRBV30 and TRBJ1-2; possible D gene TRBD1, 5 bases. V lost 0 bases to trimming and J lost 7 bases, with 15 bases between them. The CDR3 extends over 14 amino acids. Germline-derived CDR1 and CDR2 are GTSNPN and SVGIG (reference sequence). The CDR3 nucleotides are TGTGCCTGGAGTGTACGGGAGCAGGGAGCTGGCTACACCTTC. Translating it yields CAWSVREQGAGYTF. Combining the CDR3 with reference TRBV30 and TRBJ1-2 gives the whole variable domain SQTIHQWPATLVQPVGSPLSLECTVEGTSNPNLYWYRQAAGRGLQLLFYSVGIGQISSEVPQNLSASRPQDRQFILSSKKLLLSDSGFYLCAWSVREQGAGYTFGSGTRLTVV.

The chain links TRBV7-2 to TRBJ2-7; maybe TRBD2 (6 bases). The CDR3 consists of 14 residues. In germline, CDR1 is SGHTA, CDR2 FQGNSA. The V and J ends lost 5 bases and 0 bases respectively, with 11 bases between them. DNA for the CDR3: TGTGCCAGCAGCGGGGCGGGAAGCTCCTACGAGCAGTACTTC. Amino acids: CASSGAGSSYEQYF.

CDR3 sequence (DNA): TGTGCCAGCAGCCTTAGGGGGGGGACCCAGTACTTC. Amino acids: CASSLRGGTQYF. V gene TRBV7-3 combines with J gene TRBJ2-5; TRBD2 is a possible D gene (7 bases). Trimming removed 5 bases at V and 7 bases at J, with 11 bases between. This CDR3 contains 12 residues. Germline loops: CDR1 SGHTA, CDR2 FQGTGA.

V gene TRBV27 combines with J gene TRBJ2-3; possibly TRBD2 for D (6 bases). Germline CDR1 is MNHEY and CDR2 is SMNVEV (reference sequence). Trimming shortened V by 5 bases and J by 1 base, and 16 bases separated the two germline ends. The CDR3 is made up of 16 amino acids. The CDR3 DNA reads TGTGCCAGCAGTCCCATCGAAGTAGCGGGCACAGATACGCAGTATTTT. Its protein is CASSPIEVAGTDTQYF.

V gene TRBV4-3 combines with J gene TRBJ1-2; D might be TRBD1 (5 bases). Germline values: CDR1 LGHNA, CDR2 YSLEER. CDR3 size: 16 residues. V was cut by 0 bases and J by 4 bases, with 15 bases left in between. The CDR3 region has the DNA TGCGCCAGCAGCCAAGATAGCTCGGGGCTGGGCTATGGCTACACCTTC. Translated: CASSQDSSGLGYGYTF.

The rearrangement joins TRBV10-3 to TRBJ2-7; TRBD1 is a possible D gene (6 bases). Trimming cost V 3 bases and J 2 bases, with 8 bases left between them. Germline CDR1 reads ENHRY; CDR2 reads SYGVKD. This CDR3 is 13 amino acids long. CDR3 nucleotides: TGTGCCATCAGTGATTGGGGGCCCTACGAGCAGTACTTC. Protein product: CAISDWGPYEQYF.

V usage is TRBV28 and J usage is TRBJ2-3; D call uncertain. Per germline, CDR1 MDHEN and CDR2 SYDVKM. The ends were cut back, 5 bases at V and 2 bases at J, with 8 bases in the middle. This CDR3 comprises 13 residues. CDR3 sequence reads: CASSGDHTDTQYF. CDR3 bases: TGTGCCAGCAGTGGGGATCACACAGATACGCAGTATTTT.

The genes are TRBV5-5 and TRBJ2-1, with D perhaps matching TRBD1 (6 bases). The ends were cut back, 4 bases at V and 4 bases at J, with 9 bases in the middle. Germline V gene sequence: CDR1 SGHKS, CDR2 YYEKEE (reference sequence). The CDR3 sequence is 13 residues long. The CDR3 loop reads CASSQDSYNEQFF. The CDR3 bases are TGTGCCAGCAGCCAGGACAGTTACAATGAGCAGTTCTTC.

V gene TRBV19 combines with J gene TRBJ2-7, with 7 bases identical to TRBD2. This CDR3 contains 15 residues. The junction had 8 bases not matched to a gene; V was cut back by 1 base and J by 5 bases. CDR1 and CDR2 from the germline V gene are LNHDA and SQIVND (reference sequence). CDR3: CASSIAGGSPNEQYF. The CDR3 DNA reads as TGTGCCAGTAGTATAGCGGGCGGGAGTCCGAACGAGCAGTACTTC.

This clone was observed once. This sequence joins TRBV30 and TRBJ2-2; the D is unclear. The CDR3 loop spans 11 amino acids. Germline lookup yields CDR1 GTSNPN and CDR2 SVGIG (reference sequence). The V end lost 8 bases, the J end lost 5 bases, and 9 bases lay between the germline ends. Written as DNA, the CDR3 is TGTGCCCAAACTGATACCGGGGAGCTGTTTTTT. Protein: CAQTDTGELFF.

V is TRBV7-9 and J is TRBJ2-7; D gene unclear. This CDR3 spans 13 amino acids. Per the germline V gene, CDR1 is SEHNR and CDR2 is FQNEAQ (reference sequence). With 3 bases removed from V and 7 bases from J, the gap between germline ends came to 13 bases. CDR3 in DNA: TGTGCCAGCAGCTTCCCCAATATCCGGGAGCAGTACTTC. Amino acids: CASSFPNIREQYF.

This chain links TRBV28 with TRBJ1-3; TRBD1 matches 12 bases. Germline V gives CDR1 MDHEN, CDR2 SYDVKM. Trimming took 6 bases from V and 7 from J; bases not matched to a gene: 10. CDR3 length: 16 residues. The CDR3 sequence: CASRGPGQGAGNTIYF. The CDR3 bases are TGTGCCAGCAGGGGTCCGGGACAGGGGGCAGGGAACACCATATATTTT.

The rearrangement links TRBV10-3 to TRBJ2-3, with D perhaps TRBD1 (5 bases). V lost 10 bases to trimming and J lost 0 bases, with 14 bases between them. In germline, CDR1 is ENHRY, CDR2 SYGVKD. CDR3 length equals 14 residues. CDR3 loop: CATRSGPSTDTQYF. CDR3 DNA sequence: TGTGCCACTCGGTCAGGGCCCAGCACAGATACGCAGTATTTT.

CDR3 DNA: TGTGCCAGTGGGATAAGCGGGAGGGCCCACGGGGAGCTGTTTTTT. This codes for CASGISGRAHGELFF. This chain links TRBV19 with TRBJ2-2; TRBD2 aligns across 10 bases. This CDR3 contains 15 residues. V gave up 8 bases and J gave up 7 bases; unmatched junction bases: 10. The germline V gene encodes CDR1 LNHDA and CDR2 SQIVND (reference sequence).